Listed below are T cell receptor beta chains from one sample, sequenced in a study of blood T cell repertoires in COVID-19. Measured with immunoSEQ multiplex PCR; TCRdb has only the in-frame clones, and not every one. The sample yields fewer than 35,000 clones, 89% seen once. Sequencing was performed on peripheral blood. The source is a man older than 75 with acute or convalescent COVID-19. Both conserved end residues are part of each CDR3. D genes are given only for firm matches. Only some rows state a clone size, as once, few, many or a class for expanded clones.

d_call	v_call	j_call	clone_size	cdr3_aa	cdr3_nt
-	TRBV3-1/TRBV3-2	TRBJ1-2	-	CASSQGAQPFGYTF	TGTGCCAGCAGCCAAGGGGCACAGCCCTTTGGCTACACCTTC
-	TRBV18	TRBJ2-5	-	CASSPPLGETQYF	TGTGCCAGCTCACCACCCCTAGGTGAGACCCAGTACTTC
-	TRBV6-5	TRBJ2-1	-	CASSRGRRAPNEQFF	TGTGCCAGCAGTCGCGGCAGGCGGGCCCCTAATGAGCAGTTCTTC
TRBD1	TRBV18	TRBJ1-1	-	CASHRGNTEAFF	TGTGCCAGCCACAGGGGGAACACTGAAGCTTTCTTT
TRBD2	TRBV3-1/TRBV3-2	TRBJ2-1	-	CASSQAVGGYNEQFF	TGTGCCAGCAGCCAAGCGGTGGGGGGGTACAATGAGCAGTTCTTC
TRBD1	TRBV28	TRBJ1-3	-	CASSFQGDGNTIYF	TGTGCCAGCAGTTTCCAGGGGGATGGAAACACCATATATTTT
-	TRBV7-2	TRBJ2-7	-	CASSLARGYEQYF	TGTGCCAGCAGCTTAGCGCGCGGGTACGAGCAGTACTTC
TRBD2	TRBV6-5	TRBJ2-3	-	CASTPPGGRGTQYF	TGTGCCAGCACCCCACCGGGAGGGAGGGGTACGCAGTATTTT
-	TRBV5-4	TRBJ1-2	-	CASSLGGGEANYGYTF	TGTGCCAGCAGCTTGGGGGGAGGGGAGGCAAACTATGGCTACACCTTC
-	TRBV2	TRBJ2-1	-	CASSELRGTTDNEQFF	TGTGCCAGCAGTGAATTGAGGGGGACTACGGACAATGAGCAGTTCTTC
-	TRBV9	TRBJ1-1	few	CASSVADTEAFF	TGTGCCAGCAGCGTAGCTGACACTGAAGCTTTCTTT
TRBD1	TRBV7-2	TRBJ1-2	-	CASSNDRGLFGYTF	TGTGCCAGCAGCAACGACAGGGGGCTTTTTGGCTACACCTTC
TRBD1	TRBV5-1	TRBJ1-5	-	CASSLEGQHDQPQHF	TGCGCCAGCAGCTTGGAGGGACAGCATGATCAGCCCCAGCATTTT
-	TRBV6-2/TRBV6-3	TRBJ1-1	-	CASSQGIEAFF	TGTGCCAGCAGCCAGGGGATTGAAGCTTTCTTT
-	TRBV29-1	TRBJ2-3	once	CSVEAGVDTQYF	TGCAGCGTTGAGGCAGGGGTAGATACGCAGTATTTT
TRBD2	TRBV4-2	TRBJ2-3	-	CASSLQTSGRGDTQYF	TGTGCCAGCAGCCTCCAGACTAGCGGGAGGGGAGATACGCAGTATTTT
TRBD1	TRBV19	TRBJ1-1	-	CASSRQGMNTEAFF	TGTGCCAGTAGCCGACAGGGGATGAACACTGAAGCTTTCTTT
-	TRBV19	TRBJ1-5	-	CASSIDRRRLQPQHF	TGTGCCAGTAGTATAGACCGCAGGAGGCTACAGCCCCAGCATTTT
TRBD1	TRBV28	TRBJ1-3	-	CASSLWGDREVTRRNTIYF	TGTGCCAGCAGTTTATGGGGGGACAGGGAAGTAACTAGGCGAAACACCATATATTTT
-	TRBV5-1	TRBJ2-1	-	CASGRGTHNEQFF	TGCGCCAGCGGGAGGGGGACGCACAATGAGCAGTTCTTC
TRBD1	TRBV5-1	TRBJ2-5	-	CASSSAWTGQETQYF	TGCGCCAGCAGTTCAGCCTGGACAGGCCAAGAGACCCAGTACTTC
-	TRBV2	TRBJ2-5	-	CASSEGRGETQYF	TGTGCCAGCAGTGAGGGCAGGGGAGAGACCCAGTACTTC
TRBD2	TRBV9	TRBJ2-1	-	CASSSGTSGYNEQFF	TGTGCCAGCAGCTCCGGGACTAGCGGTTACAATGAGCAGTTCTTC
-	TRBV9	TRBJ2-3	-	CASSSLYTGNTDTQYF	TGTGCCAGCAGCTCCCTTTATACAGGGAACACAGATACGCAGTATTTT
-	TRBV6-6	TRBJ1-1	-	CASFWGRNTEAFF	TGTGCCAGCTTCTGGGGGCGGAACACTGAAGCTTTCTTT
-	TRBV7-9	TRBJ2-1	-	CASYTGTSNLHNEQFF	TGTGCCAGTTATACCGGGACTTCCAATTTACACAATGAGCAGTTCTTC
TRBD1	TRBV10-3	TRBJ1-2	-	CAISVDRGPPLYGYTF	TGTGCCATCAGTGTAGACAGGGGACCTCCTCTCTATGGCTACACCTTC
-	TRBV7-9	TRBJ2-3	-	CASSFQGGTDTQYF	TGTGCCAGCAGCTTCCAAGGGGGCACAGATACGCAGTATTTT
TRBD1	TRBV11-2	TRBJ2-7	-	CASMLHRGPYEQYF	TGTGCCAGCATGCTCCACAGGGGGCCGTACGAGCAGTACTTC
-	TRBV4-1	TRBJ1-4	-	CASSQDSVNEKLFF	TGCGCCAGCAGCCAAGACTCGGTTAATGAAAAACTGTTTTTT
TRBD2	TRBV5-4	TRBJ2-1	-	CASSLVASGDNEQFF	TGTGCCAGCAGCTTGGTGGCTAGCGGGGACAATGAGCAGTTCTTC
-	TRBV28	TRBJ1-4	-	CASSFGRVFNEKLFF	TGTGCCAGCAGTTTCGGCAGGGTCTTTAATGAAAAACTGTTTTTT
TRBD1	TRBV5-6	TRBJ2-1	-	CASSLDRGKSYNEQFF	TGTGCCAGCAGCTTGGACAGGGGTAAGTCCTACAATGAGCAGTTCTTC
TRBD2	TRBV4-1	TRBJ2-2	-	CASRFFPGLANGELFF	TGCGCCAGCAGGTTTTTCCCGGGACTAGCAAACGGGGAGCTGTTTTTT
TRBD2	TRBV5-1	TRBJ2-2	-	CASSLAPGTSGGELFF	TGCGCCAGCAGCTTGGCCCCTGGGACTAGCGGCGGGGAGCTGTTTTTT
-	TRBV10-3	TRBJ2-3	-	CAISEYSESTQYF	TGTGCCATCAGTGAATACTCCGAGAGTACGCAGTATTTT
-	TRBV28	TRBJ1-2	-	CASSSSSSYGYTF	TGTGCCAGCAGTTCATCATCGAGCTATGGCTACACCTTC
-	TRBV7-2	TRBJ1-1	-	CASSLSPGPAGTEAFF	TGTGCCAGCAGCTTAAGCCCTGGTCCCGCAGGGACTGAAGCTTTCTTT
TRBD2	TRBV3-1/TRBV3-2	TRBJ2-6	-	CASSLGTSGSGANVLTF	TGTGCCAGCAGCCTCGGGACTAGCGGCTCTGGGGCCAACGTCCTGACTTTC
TRBD2	TRBV11-3	TRBJ2-1	-	CASSLLAGVQFF	TGTGCCAGCAGCTTACTAGCGGGGGTGCAGTTCTTC
TRBD1	TRBV12-3/TRBV12-4	TRBJ2-2	-	CASIDRGTGELFF	TGTGCCAGCATAGACAGGGGAACCGGGGAGCTGTTTTTT
-	TRBV12-3/TRBV12-4	TRBJ2-7	-	CASSLGATVEQYF	TGTGCCAGCAGTTTAGGAGCTACGGTCGAGCAGTACTTC
-	TRBV6-5	TRBJ1-1	-	CASRTGNTEAFF	TGTGCCAGCAGAACAGGGAACACTGAAGCTTTCTTT
TRBD1	TRBV7-2	TRBJ1-1	-	CASSPSGTGLSWTEAFF	TGTGCCAGCAGCCCATCCGGGACAGGGCTATCATGGACTGAAGCTTTCTTT
TRBD2	TRBV19	TRBJ2-1	-	CASSPPTSEGNEQFF	TGTGCCAGTAGCCCGCCGACTAGCGAGGGCAATGAGCAGTTCTTC
-	TRBV25-1	TRBJ1-3	-	CASSEYHPSSSGNTIYF	TGTGCCAGCAGTGAATATCATCCATCGAGTTCTGGAAACACCATATATTTT
TRBD2	TRBV19	TRBJ2-1	-	CASSLSGDRGDEQFF	TGTGCCAGTAGTTTAAGCGGGGACCGGGGCGATGAGCAGTTCTTC
TRBD1	TRBV10-3	TRBJ1-4	few	CAIRDPGQGNKKLFF	TGTGCCATCAGGGATCCGGGACAGGGGAACAAAAAACTGTTTTTT